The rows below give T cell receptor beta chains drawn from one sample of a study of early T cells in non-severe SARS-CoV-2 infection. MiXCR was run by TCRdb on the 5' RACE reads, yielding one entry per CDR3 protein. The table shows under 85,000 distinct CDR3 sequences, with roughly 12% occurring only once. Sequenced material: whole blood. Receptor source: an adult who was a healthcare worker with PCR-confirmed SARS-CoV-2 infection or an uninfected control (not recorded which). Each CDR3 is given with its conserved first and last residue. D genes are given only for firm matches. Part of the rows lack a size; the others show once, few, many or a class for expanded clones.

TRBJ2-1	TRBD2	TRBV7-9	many	TGTGCCAGCAGGACCGGGACTAGGCCCAATGAGCAGTTCTTC	CASRTGTRPNEQFF
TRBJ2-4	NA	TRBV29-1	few	TGCAGCGTGGTAGCATGGTCTAACATTCAGTACTTC	CSVVAWSNIQYF
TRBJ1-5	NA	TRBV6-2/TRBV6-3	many	TGTGCCAGCAAGGGGAATAGCAATCAGCCCCAGCATTTT	CASKGNSNQPQHF
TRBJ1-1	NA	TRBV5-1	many	TGCGCCAGCAGCTTGGATGAGGGGATGAACACTGAAGCTTTCTTT	CASSLDEGMNTEAFF
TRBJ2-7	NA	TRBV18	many	TGTGCCAGCTCACCAAGGCAGGCGACAACCTACGAGCAGTACTTC	CASSPRQATTYEQYF
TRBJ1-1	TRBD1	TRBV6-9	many	TGTGCCAGCAGCCTAGGGGTAGCTAACGAAGGTACAGGGGACGTGAACACTGAAGCTTTCTTT	CASSLGVANEGTGDVNTEAFF
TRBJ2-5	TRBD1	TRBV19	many	TGTGCCAGTAGTTCGGGGACAGGAGCCCAAGAGACCCAGTACTTC	CASSSGTGAQETQYF
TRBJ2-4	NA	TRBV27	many	TGTGCCAGCAGTCCAGGGACACTCCGTGACATTCAGTACTTC	CASSPGTLRDIQYF
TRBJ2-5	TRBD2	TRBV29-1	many	TGCAGCGTGCCGGCTAGCGGGGGTTATGAGACCCAGTACTTC	CSVPASGGYETQYF
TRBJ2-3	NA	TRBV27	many	TGTGCCAGCAGTTTATCACGGGCGGGATACACAGATACGCAGTATTTT	CASSLSRAGYTDTQYF
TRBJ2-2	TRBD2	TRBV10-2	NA	TGCGCCAGCACCCCGGGACTAGCGGGGACCGGGGAGCTGTTTTTT	CASTPGLAGTGELFF
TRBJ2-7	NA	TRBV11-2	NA	TGTGCCAGCAGCACCCCACGGGACTCATGGAGGGAGCAGTACTTC	CASSTPRDSWREQYF
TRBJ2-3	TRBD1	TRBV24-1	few	TGTGCCACCAGTGATTTAAACAGGGGGACCACAGATACGCAGTATTTT	CATSDLNRGTTDTQYF
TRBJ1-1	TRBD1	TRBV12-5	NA	TGTGCTAGTGGCTCGGACAGGGTGGACACTGAAGCTTTCTTT	CASGSDRVDTEAFF
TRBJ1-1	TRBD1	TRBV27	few	TGTGCCAGCAGTTTATCCCCGAGACAGGGGAACACTGAAGCTTTCTTT	CASSLSPRQGNTEAFF
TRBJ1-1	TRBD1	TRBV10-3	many	TGTGCCATCAGGACAGGGGGTAACACTGAAGCTTTCTTT	CAIRTGGNTEAFF
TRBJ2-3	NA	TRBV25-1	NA	TGTGCCAGCAGTGACTCGAGAACCGAGGGTACGCAGTATTTT	CASSDSRTEGTQYF